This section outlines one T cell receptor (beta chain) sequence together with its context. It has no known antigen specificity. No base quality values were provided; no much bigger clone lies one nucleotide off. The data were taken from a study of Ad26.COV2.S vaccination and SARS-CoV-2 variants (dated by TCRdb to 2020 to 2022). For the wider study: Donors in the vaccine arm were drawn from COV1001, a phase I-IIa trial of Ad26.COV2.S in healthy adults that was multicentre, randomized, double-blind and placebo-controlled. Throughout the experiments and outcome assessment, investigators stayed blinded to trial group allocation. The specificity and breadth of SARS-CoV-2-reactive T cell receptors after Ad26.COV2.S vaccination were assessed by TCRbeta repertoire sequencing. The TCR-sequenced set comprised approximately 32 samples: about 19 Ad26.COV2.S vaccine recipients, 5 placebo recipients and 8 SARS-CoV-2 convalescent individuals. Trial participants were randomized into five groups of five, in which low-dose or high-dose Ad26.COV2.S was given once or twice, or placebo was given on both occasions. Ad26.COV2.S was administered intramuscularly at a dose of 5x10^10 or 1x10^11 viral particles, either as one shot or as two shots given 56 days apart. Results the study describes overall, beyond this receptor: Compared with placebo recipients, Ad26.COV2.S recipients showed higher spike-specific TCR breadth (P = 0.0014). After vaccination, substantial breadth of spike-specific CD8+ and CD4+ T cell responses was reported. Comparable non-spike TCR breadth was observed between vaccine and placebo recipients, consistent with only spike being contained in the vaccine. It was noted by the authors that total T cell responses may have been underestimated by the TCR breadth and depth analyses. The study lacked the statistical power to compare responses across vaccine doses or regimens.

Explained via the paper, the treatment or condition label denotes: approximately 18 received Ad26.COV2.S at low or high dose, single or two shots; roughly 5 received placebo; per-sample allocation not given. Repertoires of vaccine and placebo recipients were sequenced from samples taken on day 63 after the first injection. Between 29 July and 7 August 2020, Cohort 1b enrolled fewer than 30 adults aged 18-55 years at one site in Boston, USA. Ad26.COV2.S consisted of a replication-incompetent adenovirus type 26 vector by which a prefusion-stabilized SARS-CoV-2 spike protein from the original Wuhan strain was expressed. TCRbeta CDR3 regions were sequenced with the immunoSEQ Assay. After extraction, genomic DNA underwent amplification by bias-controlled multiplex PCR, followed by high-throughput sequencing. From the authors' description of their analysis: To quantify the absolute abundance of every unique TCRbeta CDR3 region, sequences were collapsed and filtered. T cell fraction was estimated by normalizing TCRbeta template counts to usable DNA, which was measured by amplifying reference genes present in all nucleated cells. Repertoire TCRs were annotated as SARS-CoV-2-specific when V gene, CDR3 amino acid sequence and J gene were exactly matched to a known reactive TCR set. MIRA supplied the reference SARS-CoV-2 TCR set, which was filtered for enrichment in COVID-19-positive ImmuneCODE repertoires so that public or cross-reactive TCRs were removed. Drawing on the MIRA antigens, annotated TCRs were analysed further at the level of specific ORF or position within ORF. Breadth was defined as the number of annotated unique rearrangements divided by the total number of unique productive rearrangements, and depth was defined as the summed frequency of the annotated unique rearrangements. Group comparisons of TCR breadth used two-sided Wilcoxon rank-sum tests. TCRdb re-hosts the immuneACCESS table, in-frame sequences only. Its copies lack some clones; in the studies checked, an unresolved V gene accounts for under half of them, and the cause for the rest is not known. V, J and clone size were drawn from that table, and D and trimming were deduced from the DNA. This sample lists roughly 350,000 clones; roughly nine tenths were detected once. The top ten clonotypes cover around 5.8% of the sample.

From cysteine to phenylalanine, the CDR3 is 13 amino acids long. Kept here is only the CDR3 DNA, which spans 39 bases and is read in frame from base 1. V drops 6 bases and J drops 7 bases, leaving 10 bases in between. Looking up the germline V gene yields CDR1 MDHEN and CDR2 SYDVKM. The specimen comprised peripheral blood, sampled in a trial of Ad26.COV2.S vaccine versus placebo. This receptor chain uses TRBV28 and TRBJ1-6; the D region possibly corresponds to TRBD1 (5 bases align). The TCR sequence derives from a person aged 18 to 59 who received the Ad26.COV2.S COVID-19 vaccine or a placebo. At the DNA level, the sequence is TGTGCCAGCAGAGGGGTTTGGAATTCACCCCTCCACTTT. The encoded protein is CASRGVWNSPLHF.